The entry below gives a single T cell receptor (beta chain) sequence along with its context. In the original workflow: Estimation of nucleated cell counts was performed using reference gene primer amplification. Profiled with immunoSEQ multiplex PCR; TCRdb holds only in-frame clones, not every one. The V and J calls and clone size are taken from that table; D and trimming were inferred from the DNA. The data hold roughly 200,000 clones, with 82% observed a single time. Seattle patients were enrolled during active infection and followed longitudinally. The data were obtained in a study of blood T cell repertoires in COVID-19. Looking at the study overall: From the United States, Italy and Spain came samples of acute and convalescent COVID-19. T cells, B-cell-depleted T cells, or PBMCs supplied cDNA or gDNA.

CDR1 SGHDN and CDR2 FVKESK come from the germline V gene. Deletions cut 4 bases from V and 12 bases from J, with 15 bases between. The CDR3 spans 13 residues. The sample was peripheral blood. The sequence derives from a woman aged 55-70 years with COVID-19, enrolled during active disease. The chain has TRBV14 and TRBJ1-4; no firm D call. The CDR3 bases are TGTGCCAGCAGCCGGGTCCGGCACGGGGAACTGTTTTTT. This translates into CASSRVRHGELFF.